This T cell receptor (beta chain) originates from a study of blood T cell repertoires in COVID-19. Across the study: The study drew acute and convalescent COVID-19 samples from the United States, Italy and Spain.

Everyone who took part was roughly 18 to 95 years old, and they came from some 23 US areas. Cohorts were determined from participant-reported clinical history. Recovered participants had two consecutive negative NP/OP PCR tests, healthcare professional clearance, or symptom resolution. TCRdb's copy holds only in-frame clones and misses some; the assay was immunoSEQ multiplex PCR. The repertoire holds hundreds of thousands of clones, approximately 90% seen once, with about 6.1% in the top ten. This clone was seen more than once but under ten times. The sequence derives from a woman aged 40 to 50 who had recovered from COVID-19. Sequencing was carried out using PBMCs or T cells enriched from blood (not recorded which).

Here the CDR3 reads CASSVPLGGRDNEQFF. The CDR3 nucleotides read TGTGCCAGCAGCGTCCCCCTTGGCGGGAGGGACAATGAGCAGTTCTTC. The rearrangement links TRBV9 to TRBJ2-1; 9 bases map to TRBD2. V shed 2 bases, J shed 5 bases, and the junction held 8 bases outside the gene matches. Germline loops: CDR1 SGDLS, CDR2 YYNGEE. The CDR3 extends over 16 amino acids.